These 2 T cell receptor beta chains came from one sample sequenced in a study of cytomegalovirus exposure and HLA in healthy donors. Primers included in the PCR were 60 Vbeta and 13 Jbeta primers. Sequencing was performed with immunoSEQ multiplex PCR; in TCRdb, only in-frame clones are kept and a portion is missing. The sample has under 150,000 clones, roughly 84% seen once. Material: PBMCs. These receptors originate from a girl aged 2 to 10 in good health and CMV-seronegative.

V and J are TRBV18 and TRBJ1-2; tentatively, D is TRBD1 (6 bases). Germline-derived CDR1 and CDR2 are KGHSH and LQKENI. The CDR3 has 14 amino acids. The ends were cut back, 1 base at V and 3 bases at J, with 9 bases in the middle. CDR3 residues: CASSPLPGDYGYTF. CDR3 bases: TGTGCCAGCTCACCACTTCCAGGGGACTATGGCTACACCTTC. The full variable domain, its missing parts supplied by reference TRBV18 and TRBJ1-2, is NAGVMQNPRHLVRRRGQEARLRCSPMKGHSHVYWYRQLPEEGLKFMVYLQKENIIDESGMPKERFSAEFPKEGPSILRIQQVVRGDSAAYFCASSPLPGDYGYTFGSGTRLTVV.

This clone was seen a single time. This chain links TRBV15 with TRBJ2-5; 9 nucleotides agree with TRBD1. V lost 0 bases and J lost 13; bases outside the gene matches: 9. The CDR3 runs 14 residues. Germline-derived CDR1 and CDR2 are LNHNV and YYDKDF (reference sequence). In nucleotides, the CDR3 is TGTGCCACCAGCAGAGATCTTGGGGACAGGGCCACGTACTTC. It specifies CATSRDLGDRATYF. Supplemented by reference TRBV15 and TRBJ2-5, the full variable domain reads DAMVIQNPRYQVTQFGKPVTLSCSQTLNHNVMYWYQQKSSQAPKLLFHYYDKDFNNEADTPDNFQSRRPNTSFCFLDIRSPGLGDTAMYLCATSRDLGDRATYFGPGTRLLVL.